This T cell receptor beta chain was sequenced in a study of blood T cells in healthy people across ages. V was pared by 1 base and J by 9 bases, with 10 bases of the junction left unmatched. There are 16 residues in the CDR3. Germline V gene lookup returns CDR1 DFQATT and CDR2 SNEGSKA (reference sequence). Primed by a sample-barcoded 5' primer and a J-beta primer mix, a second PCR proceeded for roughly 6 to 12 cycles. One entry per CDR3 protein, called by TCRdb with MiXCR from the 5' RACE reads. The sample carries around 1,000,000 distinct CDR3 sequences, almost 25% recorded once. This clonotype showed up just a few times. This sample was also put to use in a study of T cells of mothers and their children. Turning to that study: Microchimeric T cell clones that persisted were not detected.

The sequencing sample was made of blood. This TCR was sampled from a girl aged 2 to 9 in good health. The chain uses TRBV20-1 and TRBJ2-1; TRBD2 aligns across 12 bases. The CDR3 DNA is TGCAGTGCTAGAGCCTTATCTAGCGGGAGGGCCGGTGAGCAGTTCTTC. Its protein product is CSARALSSGRAGEQFF.